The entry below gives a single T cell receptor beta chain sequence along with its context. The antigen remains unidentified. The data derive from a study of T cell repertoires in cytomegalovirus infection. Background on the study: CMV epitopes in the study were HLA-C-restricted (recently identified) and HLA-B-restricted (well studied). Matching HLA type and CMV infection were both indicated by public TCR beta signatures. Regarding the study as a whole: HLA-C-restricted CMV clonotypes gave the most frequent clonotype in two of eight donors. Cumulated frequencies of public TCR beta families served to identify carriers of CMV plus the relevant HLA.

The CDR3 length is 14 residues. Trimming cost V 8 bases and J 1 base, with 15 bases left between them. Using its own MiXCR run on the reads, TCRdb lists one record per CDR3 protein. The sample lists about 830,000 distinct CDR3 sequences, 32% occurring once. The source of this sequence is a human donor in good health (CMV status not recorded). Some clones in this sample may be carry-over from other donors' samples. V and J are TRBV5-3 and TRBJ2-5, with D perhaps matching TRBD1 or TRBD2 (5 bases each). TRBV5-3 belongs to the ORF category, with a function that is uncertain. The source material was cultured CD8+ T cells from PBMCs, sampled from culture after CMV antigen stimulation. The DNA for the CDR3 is TGTGCCAGCAGCCCTCTAGGGACCCAAGAGACCCAGTACTTC. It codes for CASSPLGTQETQYF.